The T cell receptor beta chain described here comes from a study of cytomegalovirus exposure and HLA in healthy donors. With 60 Vbeta and 13 Jbeta primers, the PCR was carried out. Only in-frame clones appear in the TCRdb table, and some are missing; sequencing was by immunoSEQ multiplex PCR. The table includes approximately 110,000 clones, 73% detected once. CDR1 is LNHDA and CDR2 is SQIVND in the germline V gene (reference sequence). The CDR3 covers 13 residues. V was cut by 6 bases and J by 0 bases, with 6 bases left in between. The chain couples TRBV19 to TRBJ1-5, with D possibly TRBD1 on 6 matching bases. The TCR comes from a man between 40 and 49 years old in good health and CMV-seronegative. The sequencing sample was made of PBMCs. CDR3 DNA sequence: TGTGCCAGTAGGGACAGTAGCAATCAGCCCCAGCATTTT. Translated, it gives CASRDSSNQPQHF.